These T cell receptor beta chains were read from a single sample in a study of blood T cell repertoires in COVID-19. The assay was immunoSEQ multiplex PCR, and TCRdb's table has in-frame clones only and misses some. The repertoire holds hundreds of thousands of clones, with 70% to 85% as singletons. Sequenced: peripheral blood. Source of these receptors: a middle-aged woman with active or convalescent COVID-19. The CDR3 runs from the conserved cysteine through the conserved F or W. D genes are given only for firm matches. Clone size, where shown, is once, few, many, or a class for clones that have expanded.

j_call: TRBJ2-2
d_call: NA
clone_size: NA
v_call: TRBV30
cdr3_nt: TGTGCCTGGGGATGGCGGGGAGCCACCGGGGAGCTGTTTTTT
cdr3_aa: CAWGWRGATGELFF

j_call: TRBJ1-5
d_call: NA
clone_size: NA
v_call: TRBV10-3
cdr3_nt: TGTGCCATCGGTGGGGCCAGCAATCAGCCCCAGCATTTT
cdr3_aa: CAIGGASNQPQHF

j_call: TRBJ1-1
d_call: NA
clone_size: NA
v_call: TRBV7-3
cdr3_nt: TGTGCCAGCAGCTTAACCCCCGGCACTATGAACACTGAAGCTTTCTTT
cdr3_aa: CASSLTPGTMNTEAFF

j_call: TRBJ2-2
d_call: TRBD2
clone_size: NA
v_call: TRBV7-2
cdr3_nt: TGTGCCAGCAGCTGGCGGGGGACGAACACCGGGGAGCTGTTTTTT
cdr3_aa: CASSWRGTNTGELFF

j_call: TRBJ1-2
d_call: TRBD1
clone_size: NA
v_call: TRBV3-1/TRBV3-2
cdr3_nt: TGTGCCAGCAGCCAAGAGACAGGGGGCCGCCTAGGCTACACCTTC
cdr3_aa: CASSQETGGRLGYTF

j_call: TRBJ1-5
d_call: NA
clone_size: NA
v_call: TRBV21-1
cdr3_nt: TGTGCCAGCAGCAAAGCGGTGGGCAGGGATGACGATCAGCCCCAGCATTTT
cdr3_aa: CASSKAVGRDDDQPQHF

j_call: TRBJ1-3
d_call: NA
clone_size: NA
v_call: TRBV10-3
cdr3_nt: TGTGCCACCGAGGGCTCTGGAAACACCATATATTTT
cdr3_aa: CATEGSGNTIYF

j_call: TRBJ1-1
d_call: NA
clone_size: NA
v_call: TRBV30
cdr3_nt: TGTGCCTGGAGTGTACAACTTGGGGAGACTGAAGCTTTCTTT
cdr3_aa: CAWSVQLGETEAFF

j_call: TRBJ2-5
d_call: NA
clone_size: NA
v_call: TRBV5-4
cdr3_nt: TGTGCCAGCAGCCTGGGAGGGGGCGGAGAGACCCAGTACTTC
cdr3_aa: CASSLGGGGETQYF

j_call: TRBJ1-6
d_call: NA
clone_size: NA
v_call: TRBV19
cdr3_nt: TGTGCCAGTACCAAGCGGGGGGGACTCTATAATTCACCCCTCCACTTT
cdr3_aa: CASTKRGGLYNSPLHF

j_call: TRBJ2-2
d_call: NA
clone_size: NA
v_call: TRBV7-7
cdr3_nt: TGTGCCAGCAGCTTAGCGGGGGGGCAGACCGGGGAGCTGTTTTTT
cdr3_aa: CASSLAGGQTGELFF

j_call: TRBJ1-1
d_call: TRBD1
clone_size: few
v_call: TRBV2
cdr3_nt: TGTGCCAGTTCACAGGGGGAGAACACTGAAGCTTTCTTT
cdr3_aa: CASSQGENTEAFF

j_call: TRBJ1-2
d_call: NA
clone_size: NA
v_call: TRBV6-5
cdr3_nt: TGTGCCAGCAGTTACCCCGGGGGAAGTGGCTACACCTTC
cdr3_aa: CASSYPGGSGYTF

j_call: TRBJ2-6
d_call: NA
clone_size: once
v_call: TRBV19
cdr3_nt: TGTGCCAGTAGTATGGGCGGGGGCTCGTCTGGGGCCAACGTCCTGACTTTC
cdr3_aa: CASSMGGGSSGANVLTF

j_call: TRBJ1-5
d_call: TRBD1
clone_size: NA
v_call: TRBV5-1
cdr3_nt: TGCGCCAGCAGCCGAACAGGGGAGACAGGCCAGCCCCAGCATTTT
cdr3_aa: CASSRTGETGQPQHF

j_call: TRBJ2-1
d_call: TRBD2
clone_size: NA
v_call: TRBV6-2/TRBV6-3
cdr3_nt: TGTGCCAGCAGTTACTCTAGCGGGGGGGCCGGAAATGAGCAGTTCTTC
cdr3_aa: CASSYSSGGAGNEQFF

j_call: TRBJ2-2
d_call: NA
clone_size: NA
v_call: TRBV7-7
cdr3_nt: TGTGCTAGCAGCTTAGGCCAGATGAACACCGGGGAGCTGTTTTTT
cdr3_aa: CASSLGQMNTGELFF